This T cell receptor (beta chain) was captured by sequencing in a study of blood T cell repertoires in COVID-19. Study-wide context: The cDNA or gDNA used as material had been derived from T cells, B-cell-depleted T cells, or PBMCs.

Per germline, CDR1 SGHRS and CDR2 YFSETQ. Trimming stripped 2 bases from V and 0 bases from J, with 12 bases between. The CDR3 runs to 15 residues. Those enrolled, adults aged roughly 18 to 90 years, came from fewer than 25 US areas. Some clones are missing from TCRdb's copy, which holds only in-frame ones; the method was immunoSEQ multiplex PCR. The data contain approximately 270,000 clones, about nine tenths of them singletons. The sequenced sample consisted of PBMCs or T cells enriched from blood (not recorded which). The rearrangement links TRBV5-1 to TRBJ2-7, with D possibly TRBD2 on 6 matching bases. The receptor's source is a woman in her twenties or thirties with acute COVID-19. CDR3 nucleotides: TGCGCCAGCAGCTTCCGGGGGACTGACTCCTACGAGCAGTACTTC. Translated: CASSFRGTDSYEQYF.